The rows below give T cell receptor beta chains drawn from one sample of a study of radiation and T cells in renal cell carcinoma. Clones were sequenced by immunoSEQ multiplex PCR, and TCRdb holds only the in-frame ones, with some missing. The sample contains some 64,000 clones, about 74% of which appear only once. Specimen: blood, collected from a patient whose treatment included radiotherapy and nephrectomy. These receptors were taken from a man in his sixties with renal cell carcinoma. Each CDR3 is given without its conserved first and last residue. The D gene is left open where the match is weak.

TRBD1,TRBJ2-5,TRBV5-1,ASSLWTGETQY
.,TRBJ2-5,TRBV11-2,ATQGGRKETQY
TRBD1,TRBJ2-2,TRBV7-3,ASSEKGQGGTGELF
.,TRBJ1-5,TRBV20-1,SASDPRGQH
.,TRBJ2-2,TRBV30,AWSGRVQTGELF
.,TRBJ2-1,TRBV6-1,ASRPQGSGSEQF
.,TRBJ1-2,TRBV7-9,ASSLDRGDYGYT
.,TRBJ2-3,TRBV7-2,ASSPEGRSTDTQY
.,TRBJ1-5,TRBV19,ASSIAGDQPQH
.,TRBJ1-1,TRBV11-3,ASSLAPGLPWSAF
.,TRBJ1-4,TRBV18,ASSRTENEKLF
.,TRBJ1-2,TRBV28,ASSITGRTNYGYT
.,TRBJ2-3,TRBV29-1,SGRITDTQY
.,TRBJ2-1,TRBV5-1,ASSGGIGSYNEQF